A single sample gave rise to the 30 T cell receptor beta chains below, sequenced in a study of lymphopenia after photon versus proton radiotherapy. Sequenced by immunoSEQ multiplex PCR; TCRdb stores in-frame clones only, minus some. In the table there are roughly 150,000 clones, approximately 90% of which are singletons. The specimen comprised peripheral blood, sampled from a patient treated with photon-based radiotherapy. The receptors stem from a man aged 50 to 59 with gastric cancer.

This chain links TRBV7-9 with TRBJ2-5, with no clear D. Trimming took 5 bases from V and 1 from J, leaving 2 bases between them. Germline V gives CDR1 SEHNR, CDR2 FQNEAQ (reference sequence). CDR3 length equals 11 residues. CDR3 in amino acids: CASSSQETQYF. The DNA of the CDR3 is TGTGCCAGCAGCAGCCAAGAGACCCAGTACTTC.

The genes are TRBV2 and TRBJ2-7, with 9 bases aligning to TRBD1. CDR1 and CDR2 (germline): SNHLY, FYNNEI. Trimming took 4 bases from V and 0 from J; bases not matched to a gene: 4. CDR3 length: 15 residues. The chain's CDR3 is CASSATGGNSYEQYF. CDR3 in DNA: TGTGCCAGCAGTGCCACAGGGGGCAACTCCTACGAGCAGTACTTC. Full variable domain (missing parts from reference TRBV2 and TRBJ2-7): EPEVTQTPSHQVTQMGQEVILRCVPISNHLYFYWYRQILGQKVEFLVSFYNNEISEKSEIFDDQFSVERPDGSNFTLKIRSTKLEDSAMYFCASSATGGNSYEQYFGPGTRLTVT.

This clone has a handful of counts. Other nucleotide sequences from this sample produce the same CDR3. This rearrangement joins TRBV10-3 to TRBJ1-2; D is ambiguous. Germline CDR1 ENHRY, CDR2 SYGVKD. The CDR3 extends over 12 amino acids. V lost 0 bases, J lost 4 bases, and 3 bases lay in between. The CDR3 loop reads CAISESGYGYTF. The CDR3 coding sequence is TGTGCCATCAGTGAGTCCGGCTATGGCTACACCTTC.

The genes are TRBV9 and TRBJ1-1; D not certain. The CDR3 is 13 amino acids. V lost 0 bases and J lost 1, with 4 bases in between. Germline CDR1 SGDLS, CDR2 YYNGEE. The chain's CDR3 is CASSVDRNTEAFF. CDR3 coding DNA: TGTGCCAGCAGCGTAGACAGGAACACTGAAGCTTTCTTT.

The J gene is TRBJ2-1, the V gene TRBV6-5; 7 nucleotides align to TRBD1. CDR1 is MNHEY and CDR2 is SVGAGI in the germline V gene. The CDR3 runs to 14 residues. The J segment lost 2 bases and the V segment lost 2 bases, leaving 0 bases of the junction unmatched. CDR3 coding DNA: TGTGCCAGCAGTTACGACAGGGCCTACAATGAGCAGTTCTTC. Encoded protein: CASSYDRAYNEQFF.

The chain joins TRBV18 to TRBJ1-3; a possible D gene is TRBD1 (5 bases). Germline V gives CDR1 KGHSH, CDR2 LQKENI. V shed 6 bases and J shed 2 bases, with 20 bases lying between them. The CDR3 extends over 17 amino acids. Written as DNA, the CDR3 is TGTGCCAGCTCCACCGGGATTTGGGGGTCTACTGGAAACACCATATATTTT. It codes for CASSTGIWGSTGNTIYF. The entire variable domain, with the rest obtained from reference TRBV18 and TRBJ1-3, is as follows: NAGVMQNPRHLVRRRGQEARLRCSPMKGHSHVYWYRQLPEEGLKFMVYLQKENIIDESGMPKERFSAEFPKEGPSILRIQQVVRGDSAAYFCASSTGIWGSTGNTIYFGEGSWLTVV.

The genes are TRBV18 and TRBJ1-4; 7 nucleotides line up with TRBD1. V trimming: 4 bases; J trimming: 7 bases; junction bases outside the gene matches: 6. The CDR3 covers 14 residues. From germline, CDR1 is KGHSH and CDR2 LQKENI. Here the CDR3 reads CASSLQGWSEKLFF. CDR3 bases: TGTGCCAGCTCACTACAGGGGTGGAGTGAAAAACTGTTTTTT.

The chain is built from TRBV29-1 and TRBJ1-2; D is unclear. The germline CDR1 and CDR2 sequences are SQVTM and ANQGSEA. This CDR3 comprises 14 residues. V lost 4 bases to trimming and J lost 4 bases, with 16 bases between them. As DNA, the CDR3 is TGCAGCGTTGCTCGTGCGGACTTTTTCTATGGCTACACCTTC. Protein sequence: CSVARADFFYGYTF.

The chain has TRBV4-3 and TRBJ2-7; D possibly corresponds to TRBD1 (5 bases). The germline gives CDR1 LGHNA, CDR2 YSLEER. The CDR3 runs to 15 residues. The V and J ends lost 1 base and 4 bases respectively, with 14 bases between them. This CDR3 reads CASSQVQGLEYEQYF. CDR3 DNA sequence: TGCGCCAGCAGCCAAGTTCAGGGCCTTGAGTACGAGCAGTACTTC.

V gene TRBV21-1 combines with J gene TRBJ2-6; the listed D gene, TRBD1, was not tested against the DNA. TRBV21-1 is a documented pseudogene. The CDR3 covers 17 residues. DNA of the CDR3: TGTGCCAGCAGCCTCACCGGGACACACTCTGGGGCCAACGTCCTGACTTTC. This translates into CASSLTGTHSGANVLTF.

The chain is built from TRBV9 and TRBJ2-7; 9 nucleotides line up with TRBD1. The J segment lost 0 bases and the V segment lost 0 bases, leaving 4 bases of the junction unmatched. CDR3 length equals 16 residues. Per the germline V gene, CDR1 is SGDLS and CDR2 is YYNGEE. The CDR3 coding sequence is TGTGCCAGCAGCGTAGGAGGACAGGGGTTCTCCTACGAGCAGTACTTC. Translating gives CASSVGGQGFSYEQYF. Full variable domain (missing parts from reference TRBV9 and TRBJ2-7): DSGVTQTPKHLITATGQRVTLRCSPRSGDLSVYWYQQSLDQGLQFLIQYYNGEERAKGNILERFSAQQFPDLHSELNLSSLELGDSALYFCASSVGGQGFSYEQYFGPGTRLTVT.

The chain combines TRBV28 with TRBJ1-1; D not resolved. This CDR3 is 14 amino acids long. Trimming cost V 3 bases and J 1 base, with 9 bases left between them. CDR1 is MDHEN, CDR2 SYDVKM, per germline. The CDR3 loop is CASSFRGANTEAFF. The DNA of the CDR3 is TGTGCCAGCAGTTTCCGGGGAGCGAACACTGAAGCTTTCTTT.

The chain employs TRBV29-1 and TRBJ2-2, with unresolved D. Germline V gene data show CDR1 as SQVTM and CDR2 as ANQGSEA. V dropped 2 bases and J dropped 2 bases, with 9 bases sitting between them. The CDR3 has 14 amino acids. In nucleotides, the CDR3 is TGCAGCGTTGAACCCTGGGTAAACACCGGGGAGCTGTTTTTT. Translation: CSVEPWVNTGELFF.

The V gene is TRBV28, the J gene TRBJ1-2; no firm D call. V lost 2 bases to trimming and J lost 8 bases, with 12 bases between them. The CDR3 contains 13 residues. Germline V lookup: CDR1 MDHEN, CDR2 SYDVKM. CDR3 residues: CASSLVGGRGYTF. The CDR3 DNA reads as TGTGCCAGCAGTTTAGTAGGAGGGAGAGGCTACACCTTC.

The chain carries TRBV28 and TRBJ2-3, with 15 bases that match TRBD2. V trimming: 6 bases; J trimming: 3 bases; junction bases outside the gene matches: 4. Germline V CDR1 and CDR2: MDHEN, SYDVKM. The CDR3 length is 16 residues. In DNA, the CDR3 is TGTGCCAGCAGAGGACTAGCGGGAGGGTTGACAGATACGCAGTATTTT. Translation gives CASRGLAGGLTDTQYF. Variable domain in full (rest from reference TRBV28 and TRBJ2-3): DVKVTQSSRYLVKRTGEKVFLECVQDMDHENMFWYRQDPGLGLRLIYFSYDVKMKEKGDIPEGYSVSREKKERFSLILESASTNQTSMYLCASRGLAGGLTDTQYFGPGTRLTVL.

This sequence joins TRBV5-6 and TRBJ1-3; no clear D gene. CDR3 length equals 16 residues. Germline CDR1 SGHDT, CDR2 YYEEEE. The V and J ends lost 3 bases and 7 bases respectively, with 20 bases between them. CDR3 amino acids: CASSSGGFGVLNTIYF. In DNA, the CDR3 is TGTGCCAGCAGCTCCGGAGGGTTCGGAGTTCTTAACACCATATATTTT.

The chain couples TRBV7-2 to TRBJ1-5; D perhaps matches TRBD1 (5 bases). The ends were cut back, 2 bases at V and 5 bases at J, with 7 bases in the middle. CDR1 and CDR2 (germline): SGHTA, FQGNSA. The CDR3 covers 13 residues. DNA of the CDR3: TGTGCCAGCAGCTTACAGGGACATCAGCCCCAGCATTTT. It specifies CASSLQGHQPQHF. Variable domain in full (rest from reference TRBV7-2 and TRBJ1-5): GAGVSQSPSNKVTEKGKDVELRCDPISGHTALYWYRQSLGQGLEFLIYFQGNSAPDKSGLPSDRFSAERTGGSVSTLTIQRTQQEDSAVYLCASSLQGHQPQHFGDGTRLSIL.

The CDR3 loop is CASSPGGHWGDYTF. The CDR3 DNA is TGTGCCAGCAGCCCCGGAGGTCATTGGGGCGACTACACCTTC. The chain couples TRBV9 to TRBJ1-2; TRBD1 is a possible D gene (5 bases). CDR1 SGDLS and CDR2 YYNGEE come from the germline V gene. The length of the CDR3 is 14 residues. V was trimmed by 4 bases and J by 10 bases, leaving 20 bases between them.

V and J are TRBV6-5 and TRBJ1-2; D uncertain. The CDR3 is 13 amino acids. Germline CDR1 is MNHEY and CDR2 is SVGAGI. V was cut by 2 bases and J by 8 bases, with 12 bases left in between. CDR3 region: CASSYPGRGGYTF. DNA for the CDR3: TGTGCCAGCAGTTACCCGGGCCGTGGGGGCTACACCTTC.

This clone was picked up one time. The chain couples TRBV5-6 to TRBJ2-7; D gene ambiguous. V lost 2 bases to trimming and J lost 3 bases, with 12 bases between them. CDR3 length: 14 residues. CDR1 and CDR2 from the germline V gene are SGHDT and YYEEEE. The CDR3 loop reads CASSFVGSYYEQYF. The DNA of the CDR3 is TGTGCCAGCAGCTTCGTCGGATCCTACTACGAGCAGTACTTC.

The rearrangement links TRBV4-2 to TRBJ2-7; no reliable D call. The CDR3 covers 17 residues. The germline CDR1 and CDR2 sequences are LGHNA and YNFKEQ. Trimming left V 0 bases short and J 2 bases short, with 17 bases between. The DNA of the CDR3 is TGTGCCAGCAGCCAAGATGATGGGCCTCGCGGCCCCTACGAGCAGTACTTC. Translating gives CASSQDDGPRGPYEQYF.

This sequence joins TRBV7-9 and TRBJ1-1; 8 bases agree with TRBD1. The CDR3 totals 15 residues. CDR1 and CDR2 (germline): SEHNR, FQNEAQ (reference sequence). The J segment lost 6 bases and the V segment lost 1 base, leaving 7 bases of the junction unmatched. CDR3 residues: CASSLGAGGVSEAFF. CDR3 DNA: TGTGCCAGCAGCTTAGGGGCAGGGGGCGTTTCTGAAGCTTTCTTT.

V is TRBV28 and J is TRBJ1-5; D remains ambiguous. The V end lost 6 bases, the J end lost 7 bases, and 19 bases lay between the germline ends. CDR3 length: 15 amino acids. From germline, CDR1 is MDHEN and CDR2 SYDVKM. The CDR3 loop is CASSPRIGIIQPQHF. The CDR3 bases are TGTGCCAGCAGCCCAAGGATCGGGATTATACAGCCCCAGCATTTT.

The chain couples TRBV7-9 to TRBJ2-7, with D possibly matching TRBD1 (6 bases). Trimming took off 5 bases at V and 1 base at J, with 21 bases between the two ends. Germline V lookup: CDR1 SEHNR, CDR2 FQNEAQ (reference sequence). The CDR3 sequence is 17 residues long. The DNA of the CDR3 is TGTGCCAGCAGCCAGTCCACTTTCAGGGGAGTTTCCTACGAGCAGTACTTC. As protein: CASSQSTFRGVSYEQYF.

There are a few counts of this clone. The chain carries TRBV5-4 and TRBJ2-7; TRBD2 matches 8 bases. From germline, CDR1 is SGHNT and CDR2 YYREEE (reference sequence). Unmatched junction bases numbered 8, after V lost 0 bases and J lost 3 bases. The CDR3 spans 16 residues. CDR3 sequence reads: CASSLASGTRGYEQYF. CDR3 coding DNA: TGTGCCAGCAGCTTGGCCTCCGGGACTAGGGGCTACGAGCAGTACTTC.

CDR3 bases: TGCAGCGTTGAAGGTGGGCTAGCGGGACCCTACGAGCAGTACTTC. It yields the protein CSVEGGLAGPYEQYF. The gene calls are TRBV29-1 and TRBJ2-7; 9 nucleotides agree with TRBD2. The V gene's germline CDR1 is SQVTM and CDR2 ANQGSEA. CDR3 length: 15 residues. After removal of 1 base from V and 2 bases from J, the junction contained 6 bases not matched to a gene.

The chain recombines TRBV30 with TRBJ1-5; TRBD1 aligns across 7 bases. Germline V gene data show CDR1 as GTSNPN and CDR2 as SVGIG (reference sequence). The V gene end was trimmed by 0 bases and the J gene end by 4 bases; junction bases not matched to a gene: 9. The CDR3 is made up of 16 amino acids. CDR3 bases: TGTGCCTGGAGTGTAAGAGGACAGGTTTGGAATCAGCCCCAGCATTTT. Its protein product is CAWSVRGQVWNQPQHF.

The rearrangement links TRBV23-1 to TRBJ2-5; D call uncertain. TRBV23-1 is an ORF; its function is uncertain. Trimming removed 0 bases from V and 3 bases from J, with 8 bases in between. The CDR3 loop spans 14 amino acids. In DNA form, the CDR3 reads TGCGCCAGCAGTCAATCCGGGCTAGAAGAGACCCAGTACTTC. Amino acid sequence: CASSQSGLEETQYF.

The chain has TRBV6-5 and TRBJ1-3, with a weak D call TRBD1 (6 bases). The V gene's germline CDR1 is MNHEY and CDR2 SVGAGI. V shed 5 bases and J shed 0 bases, with 11 bases lying between them. The CDR3 extends over 15 amino acids. DNA for the CDR3: TGTGCCAGCAGTCCGGACAGAAGCTCTGGAAACACCATATATTTT. Its translation: CASSPDRSSGNTIYF.

CDR3 sequence (DNA): TGTGCCAGCAGTTTAGGGCGTATGGCCAACGTCCTGACTTTC. This encodes CASSLGRMANVLTF. The V call is TRBV27, the J call TRBJ2-6; D unclear. The CDR3 is made up of 14 amino acids. V was trimmed by 2 bases and J by 6 bases, leaving 8 bases between them. CDR1 is MNHEY, CDR2 SMNVEV, per germline (reference sequence). Full variable domain (rest looked up from reference TRBV27 and TRBJ2-6): EAQVTQNPRYLITVTGKKLTVTCSQNMNHEYMSWYRQDPGLGLRQIYYSMNVEVTDKGDVPEGYKVSRKEKRNFPLILESPSPNQTSLYFCASSLGRMANVLTFGAGSRLTVL.